This T cell receptor (beta chain) was identified in a study of siplizumab effects on memory and regulatory T cells. Some clones are missing from TCRdb's copy, which holds only in-frame ones; the method was immunoSEQ multiplex PCR. The sample contains several thousand clones, less than 65% of which appear only once. Germline V gives CDR1 MRHNA, CDR2 SNTAGT. The CDR3 covers 14 residues. V lost 3 bases and J lost 4, with 11 bases in between. This clonotype was obtained from a human donor in good health. Sequencing was carried out using effector memory CD8+ T cells sorted from blood. The subset: unstimulated CD8+ effector memory T cells. The chain combines TRBV6-4 with TRBJ2-3; D gene ambiguous. The CDR3 here is CASSERAPPDTQYF. CDR3 sequence (DNA): TGTGCCAGCAGTGAAAGAGCTCCCCCAGATACGCAGTATTTT.